The entry below gives a single T cell receptor (beta chain) sequence along with its context. The record originates from a study of blood T cell repertoires in COVID-19. Across the whole study: The United States, Italy and Spain supplied acute and convalescent COVID-19 samples.

Original processing methods: Cell counts per sample came from amplifying reference gene primers. The repertoire was sequenced with immunoSEQ multiplex PCR; TCRdb's copy has only in-frame clones and lacks some. V and J calls and clone size are those listed in that table; D and trimming were worked out from the DNA. The data contain tens of thousands of clones, about 85% of them singletons. CDR3 size: 15 residues. The V gene end was trimmed by 0 bases and the J gene end by 9 bases; junction bases not matched to a gene: 8. Germline CDR1 is SGHDT and CDR2 is YYEEEE. This clonotype originated in a male donor with acute or convalescent COVID-19. Sequencing was done on a sample of peripheral blood. The chain employs TRBV5-6 and TRBJ2-3; the match to TRBD1 covers 9 bases. CDR3 loop: CASSLGGQGSETQYF. CDR3 DNA sequence: TGTGCCAGCAGCTTGGGAGGACAGGGGTCCGAGACGCAGTATTTT. The complete variable domain, with remaining parts taken from reference TRBV5-6 and TRBJ2-3, reads DAGVTQSPTHLIKTRGQQVTLRCSPKSGHDTVSWYQQALGQGPQFIFQYYEEEERQRGNFPDRFSGHQFPNYSSELNVNALLLGDSALYLCASSLGGQGSETQYFGPGTRLTVL.